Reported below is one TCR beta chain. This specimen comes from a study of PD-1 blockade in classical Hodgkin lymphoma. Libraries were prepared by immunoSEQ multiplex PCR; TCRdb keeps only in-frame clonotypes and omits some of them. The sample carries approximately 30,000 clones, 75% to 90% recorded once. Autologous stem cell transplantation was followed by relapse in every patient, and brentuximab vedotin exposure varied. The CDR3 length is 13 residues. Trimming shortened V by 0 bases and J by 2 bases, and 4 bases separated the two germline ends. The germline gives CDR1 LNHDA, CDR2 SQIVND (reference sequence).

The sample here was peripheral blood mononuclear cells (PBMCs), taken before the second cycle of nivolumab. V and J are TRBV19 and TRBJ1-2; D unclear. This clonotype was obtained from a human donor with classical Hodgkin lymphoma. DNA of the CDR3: TGTGCCAGTAGTATAGATACGAACTATGGCTACACCTTC. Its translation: CASSIDTNYGYTF.